There are a few counts of the clone carrying this T cell receptor beta chain. Its specificity is unknown. Deletions cut 3 bases from V and 6 bases from J, with 20 bases between. CDR3 length equals 16 residues. Germline CDR1 reads LNHDA; CDR2 reads SQIVND (reference sequence). The record originates from a study of T cells in Graves' hyperthyroidism and ophthalmopathy. Findings and caveats of the study: Blood also carried most thyroid clonotypes expanded above 0.001.

Amplification of TCR beta CDR3 regions used RNA as the template. TCR CDR3 underwent first-round RT-PCR with the HTBI primer set. MiXCR was run by TCRdb on the multiplex PCR reads, yielding one entry per CDR3 protein. The sample contains over 500,000 distinct CDR3 sequences, 15% to 20% of which appear only once. Patients showing uncontrolled infection, other autoimmune disease, pregnancy or lactation were ineligible. The chain recombines TRBV19 with TRBJ1-1; a weak D match, TRBD1 (6 bases). The TCR sequence derives from a woman in her late teens or twenties with Graves' ophthalmopathy. The sample taken for sequencing was blood. The CDR3, as DNA: TGTGCCAGTAGTATGATGGGGCAGGGGACTGGGCCTGAAGCTTTCTTT. Its translation: CASSMMGQGTGPEAFF.